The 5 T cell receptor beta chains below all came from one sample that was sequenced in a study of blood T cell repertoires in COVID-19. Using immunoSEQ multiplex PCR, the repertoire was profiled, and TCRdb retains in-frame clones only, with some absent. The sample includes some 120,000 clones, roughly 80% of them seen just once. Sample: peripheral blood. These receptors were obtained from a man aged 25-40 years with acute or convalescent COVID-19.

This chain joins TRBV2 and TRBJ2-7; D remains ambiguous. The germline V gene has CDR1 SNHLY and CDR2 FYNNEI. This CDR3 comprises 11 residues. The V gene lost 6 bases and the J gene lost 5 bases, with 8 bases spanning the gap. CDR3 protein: CASSLYNEQYF. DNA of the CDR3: TGTGCCAGCAGCCTATATAACGAGCAGTACTTC.

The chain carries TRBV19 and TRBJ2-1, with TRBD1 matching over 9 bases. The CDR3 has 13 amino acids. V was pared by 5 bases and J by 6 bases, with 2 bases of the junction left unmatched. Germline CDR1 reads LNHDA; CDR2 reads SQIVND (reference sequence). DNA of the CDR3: TGTGCCAGTAGTCACAGGGGGCTCAATGAGCAGTTCTTC. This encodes CASSHRGLNEQFF.

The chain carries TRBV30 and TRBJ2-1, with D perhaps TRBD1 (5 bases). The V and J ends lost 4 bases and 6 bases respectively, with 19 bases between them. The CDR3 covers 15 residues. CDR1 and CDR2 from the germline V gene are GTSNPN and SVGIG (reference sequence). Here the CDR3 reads CAWTLDSDRGNEQFF. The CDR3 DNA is TGTGCCTGGACCCTCGACAGTGACCGTGGCAATGAGCAGTTCTTC.

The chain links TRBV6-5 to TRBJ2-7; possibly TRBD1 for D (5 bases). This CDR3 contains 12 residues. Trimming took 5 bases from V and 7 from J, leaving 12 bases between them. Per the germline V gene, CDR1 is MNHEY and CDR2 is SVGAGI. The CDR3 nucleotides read TGTGCCAGCAGTAGGACACTCTCTGAGCAGTACTTC. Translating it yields CASSRTLSEQYF.

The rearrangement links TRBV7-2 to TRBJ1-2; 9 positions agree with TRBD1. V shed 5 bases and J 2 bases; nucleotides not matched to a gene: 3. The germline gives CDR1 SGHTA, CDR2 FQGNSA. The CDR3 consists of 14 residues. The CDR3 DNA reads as TGTGCCAGCAGCACTGGGACAGGGAACTATGGCTACACCTTC. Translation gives CASSTGTGNYGYTF.